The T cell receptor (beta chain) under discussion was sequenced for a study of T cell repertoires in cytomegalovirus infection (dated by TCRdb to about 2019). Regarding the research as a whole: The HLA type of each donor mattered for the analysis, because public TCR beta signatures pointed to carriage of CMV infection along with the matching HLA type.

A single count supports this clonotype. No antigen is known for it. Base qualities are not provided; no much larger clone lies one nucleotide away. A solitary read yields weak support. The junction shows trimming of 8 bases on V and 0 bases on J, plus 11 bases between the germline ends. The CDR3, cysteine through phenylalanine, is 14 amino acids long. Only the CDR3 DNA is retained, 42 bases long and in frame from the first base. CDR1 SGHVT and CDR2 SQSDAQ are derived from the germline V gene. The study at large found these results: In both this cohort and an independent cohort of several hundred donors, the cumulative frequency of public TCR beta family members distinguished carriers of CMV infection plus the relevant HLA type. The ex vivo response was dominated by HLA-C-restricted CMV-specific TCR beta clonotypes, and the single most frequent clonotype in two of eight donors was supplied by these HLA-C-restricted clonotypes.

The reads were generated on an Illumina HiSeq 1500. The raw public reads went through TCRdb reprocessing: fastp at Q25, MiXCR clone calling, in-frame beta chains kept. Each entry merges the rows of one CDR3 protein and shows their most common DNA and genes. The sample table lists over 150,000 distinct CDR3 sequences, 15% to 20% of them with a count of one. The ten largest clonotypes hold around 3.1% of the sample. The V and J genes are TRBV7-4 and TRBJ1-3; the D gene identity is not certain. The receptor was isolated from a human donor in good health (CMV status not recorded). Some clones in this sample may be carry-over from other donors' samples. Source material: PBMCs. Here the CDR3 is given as CASGSAGSGNTIYF. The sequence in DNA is TGTGCCAGCGGGTCAGCGGGCTCTGGAAACACCATATATTTT.